A selection of T cell receptor beta chains follows, all from one sample in a study of cytomegalovirus exposure and HLA in healthy donors. Repertoires were generated with immunoSEQ multiplex PCR, while TCRdb's copy carries only in-frame clones and drops some. The table records 110,000 to 150,000 clones, about 80% of them present only once. Sequenced material: PBMCs. The receptor source for this set is a male donor in good health and CMV-seropositive. Each CDR3 is given with its conserved first and last residue. A D gene is named only where the DNA matches it firmly. The size entry is marked missing in some rows and otherwise reads once, few, many or a size class.

d_gene: NA; abundance: NA; j_gene: TRBJ2-3; v_gene: TRBV27; CDR3nt: TGTGCCAGCAGCCCTACAGCACTTAGCACAGATACGCAGTATTTT; CDR3aa: CASSPTALSTDTQYF
d_gene: TRBD1; abundance: NA; j_gene: TRBJ1-1; v_gene: TRBV19; CDR3nt: TGTGCCAGTAGTAGGGGGACAGGCTGGAACACTGAAGCTTTCTTT; CDR3aa: CASSRGTGWNTEAFF
d_gene: NA; abundance: NA; j_gene: TRBJ1-1; v_gene: TRBV19; CDR3nt: TGTGCCAGTAGCCGGGGGGGGGTCACTGAAGCTTTCTTT; CDR3aa: CASSRGGVTEAFF
d_gene: TRBD2; abundance: NA; j_gene: TRBJ2-7; v_gene: TRBV18; CDR3nt: TGTGCCAGCTCACCCCAGCGGGAGGGAACCTACGAGCAGTACTTC; CDR3aa: CASSPQREGTYEQYF
d_gene: NA; abundance: NA; j_gene: TRBJ2-2; v_gene: TRBV5-1; CDR3nt: TGCGCCAGCAGCCTGGTCAGCGGGTCCGGGGAGCTGTTTTTT; CDR3aa: CASSLVSGSGELFF
d_gene: NA; abundance: NA; j_gene: TRBJ1-3; v_gene: TRBV5-1; CDR3nt: TGCGCCAGCAGCTTGGACCCACCCGGAGGGGATTCTGGAAACACCATATATTTT; CDR3aa: CASSLDPPGGDSGNTIYF
d_gene: NA; abundance: NA; j_gene: TRBJ1-1; v_gene: TRBV18; CDR3nt: TGTGCCAGCTCACCCTCGCTTTCAGGGAACTACGTGAACACTGAAGCTTTCTTT; CDR3aa: CASSPSLSGNYVNTEAFF
d_gene: NA; abundance: NA; j_gene: TRBJ1-1; v_gene: TRBV6-6; CDR3nt: TGTGCCGCTAGCCCCCAGGAATTGGGGAACACTGAAGCTTTCTTT; CDR3aa: CAASPQELGNTEAFF
d_gene: NA; abundance: NA; j_gene: TRBJ2-5; v_gene: TRBV19; CDR3nt: TGTGCCAGTAGTGCACGAACAGGAAGCCAAGAGACCCAGTACTTC; CDR3aa: CASSARTGSQETQYF
d_gene: TRBD1; abundance: few; j_gene: TRBJ1-2; v_gene: TRBV28; CDR3nt: TGTGCCAACCTGGACAGGAACTATGGCTACACCTTC; CDR3aa: CANLDRNYGYTF
d_gene: TRBD1; abundance: NA; j_gene: TRBJ2-3; v_gene: TRBV6-4; CDR3nt: TGTGCCAGCAGTGAACAGGGGCAAATCACAGATACGCAGTATTTT; CDR3aa: CASSEQGQITDTQYF
d_gene: TRBD2; abundance: NA; j_gene: TRBJ2-1; v_gene: TRBV18; CDR3nt: TGTGCCAGCTCCCTCGAGGCTAGCGGGAGGGCCTCCTACAATGAGCAGTTCTTC; CDR3aa: CASSLEASGRASYNEQFF
d_gene: NA; abundance: NA; j_gene: TRBJ2-1; v_gene: TRBV11-2; CDR3nt: TGTGCCAGCAGCCAACCGGGTCCACCGCCCAATGAGCAGTTCTTC; CDR3aa: CASSQPGPPPNEQFF
d_gene: TRBD1; abundance: NA; j_gene: TRBJ2-3; v_gene: TRBV15; CDR3nt: TGTGCCACCAGCAGATGGAACAGGGGTGACGGGGATACGCAGTATTTT; CDR3aa: CATSRWNRGDGDTQYF
d_gene: NA; abundance: NA; j_gene: TRBJ1-4; v_gene: TRBV4-1; CDR3nt: TGCGCCAGCAGCCCGACAGGCCTTTATGAAAAACTGTTTTTT; CDR3aa: CASSPTGLYEKLFF
d_gene: TRBD2; abundance: once; j_gene: TRBJ2-1; v_gene: TRBV27; CDR3nt: TGTGCCAGCAGTGCCTCCGGGACTAGCGGACTCAATGAGCAGTTCTTC; CDR3aa: CASSASGTSGLNEQFF
d_gene: TRBD1; abundance: NA; j_gene: TRBJ1-4; v_gene: TRBV7-8; CDR3nt: TGTGCCAGCAGCCCAACCGGGACAGTTTCAACTAATGAAAAACTGTTTTTT; CDR3aa: CASSPTGTVSTNEKLFF
d_gene: TRBD1; abundance: NA; j_gene: TRBJ1-1; v_gene: TRBV9; CDR3nt: TGTGCCAGCAGCGACAGTCCCGGGACAGGGACGAACACTGAAGCTTTCTTT; CDR3aa: CASSDSPGTGTNTEAFF
d_gene: TRBD1; abundance: NA; j_gene: TRBJ1-2; v_gene: TRBV28; CDR3nt: TGTGCCAGCAGTAAACCGGGACAGGGGGCCGGGTATGACTACACCTTC; CDR3aa: CASSKPGQGAGYDYTF
d_gene: NA; abundance: NA; j_gene: TRBJ2-7; v_gene: TRBV7-8; CDR3nt: TGTGCCAGCAGCTTAGTCGGCTACGAGCAGTACTTC; CDR3aa: CASSLVGYEQYF
d_gene: TRBD1; abundance: few; j_gene: TRBJ1-2; v_gene: TRBV5-1; CDR3nt: TGCGCCAGCAGCTCAGGACAGGGCGAACCTAACTATGGCTACACCTTC; CDR3aa: CASSSGQGEPNYGYTF
d_gene: NA; abundance: NA; j_gene: TRBJ2-1; v_gene: TRBV21-1; CDR3nt: TGTGCCAGCACCCCGGGACTTGGCGCCGATGAGCAGTTCTTC; CDR3aa: CASTPGLGADEQFF
d_gene: TRBD2; abundance: NA; j_gene: TRBJ2-1; v_gene: TRBV6-4; CDR3nt: TGTGCCAGCAGATCGAGCGGGGGGGCACATGAGCAGTTCTTC; CDR3aa: CASRSSGGAHEQFF
d_gene: NA; abundance: NA; j_gene: TRBJ2-7; v_gene: TRBV19; CDR3nt: TGTGCCAGTAGTGGGAGCGGATCGGGGGAGCAGTACTTC; CDR3aa: CASSGSGSGEQYF
d_gene: TRBD2; abundance: NA; j_gene: TRBJ2-5; v_gene: TRBV5-1; CDR3nt: TGCGCCAGCAGCTCGGGACTAGCTGGGGAGACCCAGTACTTC; CDR3aa: CASSSGLAGETQYF
d_gene: NA; abundance: NA; j_gene: TRBJ1-3; v_gene: TRBV27; CDR3nt: TGTGCCAGAACAGGAGCCTCTGGAAACACCATATATTTT; CDR3aa: CARTGASGNTIYF
d_gene: NA; abundance: once; j_gene: TRBJ2-1; v_gene: TRBV5-4; CDR3nt: TGTGCCAGCAGCCCTGGGGGGAGTGGGATTTACTACAATGAGCAGTTCTTC; CDR3aa: CASSPGGSGIYYNEQFF
d_gene: NA; abundance: NA; j_gene: TRBJ1-1; v_gene: TRBV6-5; CDR3nt: TGTGCCAGCAGTTACCCCGGTCCGGCTGAAGCTTTCTTT; CDR3aa: CASSYPGPAEAFF
d_gene: NA; abundance: NA; j_gene: TRBJ1-6; v_gene: TRBV7-8; CDR3nt: TGTGCCAGCAGCTGGGCCGATTCACCCCTCCACTTT; CDR3aa: CASSWADSPLHF
d_gene: TRBD2; abundance: NA; j_gene: TRBJ2-3; v_gene: TRBV9; CDR3nt: TGTGCCAGCAGCGTAGCGACTAGCGGGCCCAGACCCTTTAGCACAGATACGCAGTATTTT; CDR3aa: CASSVATSGPRPFSTDTQYF
d_gene: NA; abundance: NA; j_gene: TRBJ1-5; v_gene: TRBV7-6; CDR3nt: TGTGCCAGCAGCTTAGGGACAGATAGCAATCAGCCCCAGCATTTT; CDR3aa: CASSLGTDSNQPQHF
d_gene: NA; abundance: NA; j_gene: TRBJ1-4; v_gene: TRBV7-8; CDR3nt: TGTGCCAGCAGCTCCGGGACTACACCCGAAAAACTGTTTTTT; CDR3aa: CASSSGTTPEKLFF
d_gene: TRBD2; abundance: once; j_gene: TRBJ2-1; v_gene: TRBV13; CDR3nt: TGTGCCAGCAGCACCCGAGCGGGGTCCTACAATGAGCAGTTCTTC; CDR3aa: CASSTRAGSYNEQFF
d_gene: TRBD1; abundance: NA; j_gene: TRBJ1-1; v_gene: TRBV5-5; CDR3nt: TGTGCCAGCAGCTTGGGTCAGGGGGCTATGAACACTGAAGCTTTCTTT; CDR3aa: CASSLGQGAMNTEAFF
d_gene: NA; abundance: NA; j_gene: TRBJ1-6; v_gene: TRBV4-1; CDR3nt: TGCGCCAGCAGCCAAGACACAGGGAGCTCCTATAATTCACCCCTCCACTTT; CDR3aa: CASSQDTGSSYNSPLHF
d_gene: NA; abundance: NA; j_gene: TRBJ2-4; v_gene: TRBV27; CDR3nt: TGTGCCAGCAGTTTAGCCTCTAGAGTCGACATTCAGTACTTC; CDR3aa: CASSLASRVDIQYF
d_gene: NA; abundance: NA; j_gene: TRBJ1-2; v_gene: TRBV6-5; CDR3nt: TGTGCCACCCGGACAGCGGGGGGCCAATATGGCTACACCTTC; CDR3aa: CATRTAGGQYGYTF
d_gene: NA; abundance: NA; j_gene: TRBJ1-6; v_gene: TRBV7-2; CDR3nt: TGTGCCAGCAGCTTAGATCTGCAGGCCTCCTATAATTCACCCCTCCACTTT; CDR3aa: CASSLDLQASYNSPLHF
d_gene: NA; abundance: NA; j_gene: TRBJ1-5; v_gene: TRBV5-5; CDR3nt: TGTGCCAGCAGCTTGGCGGGGAATAGCAATCAGCCCCAGCATTTT; CDR3aa: CASSLAGNSNQPQHF
d_gene: NA; abundance: NA; j_gene: TRBJ1-1; v_gene: TRBV7-2; CDR3nt: TGTGCCAGCAGCTTAGAAGGCAGGCGGGGCACTGAAGCTTTCTTT; CDR3aa: CASSLEGRRGTEAFF
d_gene: NA; abundance: once; j_gene: TRBJ2-2; v_gene: TRBV5-4; CDR3nt: TGTGCCAGCAGCTTGGTAGGGGCCGGGGAGCTGTTTTTT; CDR3aa: CASSLVGAGELFF
d_gene: TRBD1; abundance: NA; j_gene: TRBJ1-5; v_gene: TRBV28; CDR3nt: TGTGCCAGCAGCCAAAGACAGGGCTATAATCAGCCCCAGCATTTT; CDR3aa: CASSQRQGYNQPQHF
d_gene: TRBD1; abundance: NA; j_gene: TRBJ1-5; v_gene: TRBV19; CDR3nt: TGTGCCAGTAGTATCCCCGACAGGGGGTCAAATCAGCCCCAGCATTTT; CDR3aa: CASSIPDRGSNQPQHF
d_gene: NA; abundance: few; j_gene: TRBJ2-1; v_gene: TRBV7-2; CDR3nt: TGTGCCAGCAGCTACATGAATGAGCAGTTCTTC; CDR3aa: CASSYMNEQFF
d_gene: TRBD1; abundance: NA; j_gene: TRBJ1-5; v_gene: TRBV11-2; CDR3nt: TGTGCCAGCAGCTTCGGGACAGGGCACAATCAGCCCCAGCATTTT; CDR3aa: CASSFGTGHNQPQHF
d_gene: NA; abundance: NA; j_gene: TRBJ1-3; v_gene: TRBV4-3; CDR3nt: TGCGCCAGCAGCCAAGTAACAGGGTCTTCTGGAAACACCATATATTTT; CDR3aa: CASSQVTGSSGNTIYF
d_gene: NA; abundance: NA; j_gene: TRBJ2-1; v_gene: TRBV6-1; CDR3nt: TGTGCCAGCAGTGCCAAGGGAGCAAATGAGCAGTTCTTC; CDR3aa: CASSAKGANEQFF
d_gene: NA; abundance: NA; j_gene: TRBJ2-1; v_gene: TRBV5-1; CDR3nt: TGCGCCAGCAGCGACCGGGACACCTCAGCTCTTCCTGAGCAGTTCTTC; CDR3aa: CASSDRDTSALPEQFF
d_gene: TRBD2; abundance: NA; j_gene: TRBJ2-7; v_gene: TRBV7-8; CDR3nt: TGTGCCAGCAGCTTAGTCCCCGGACTAGCGGGAACATCCTACGAGCAGTACTTC; CDR3aa: CASSLVPGLAGTSYEQYF
d_gene: NA; abundance: NA; j_gene: TRBJ1-1; v_gene: TRBV6-5; CDR3nt: TGTGCCAGCAGTTACTCGGGCAGGCTGAACACTGAAGCTTTCTTT; CDR3aa: CASSYSGRLNTEAFF
d_gene: TRBD2; abundance: NA; j_gene: TRBJ2-1; v_gene: TRBV27; CDR3nt: TGTGCCAGCAGTGTAGAACTAGCGGGGTCCTACAATGAGCAGTTCTTC; CDR3aa: CASSVELAGSYNEQFF
d_gene: TRBD2; abundance: NA; j_gene: TRBJ2-7; v_gene: TRBV28; CDR3nt: TGTGCCAGCAGTTTATTTTTCAGGCTAGCGGGAGGGCCCTCCTACGAGCAGTACTTC; CDR3aa: CASSLFFRLAGGPSYEQYF